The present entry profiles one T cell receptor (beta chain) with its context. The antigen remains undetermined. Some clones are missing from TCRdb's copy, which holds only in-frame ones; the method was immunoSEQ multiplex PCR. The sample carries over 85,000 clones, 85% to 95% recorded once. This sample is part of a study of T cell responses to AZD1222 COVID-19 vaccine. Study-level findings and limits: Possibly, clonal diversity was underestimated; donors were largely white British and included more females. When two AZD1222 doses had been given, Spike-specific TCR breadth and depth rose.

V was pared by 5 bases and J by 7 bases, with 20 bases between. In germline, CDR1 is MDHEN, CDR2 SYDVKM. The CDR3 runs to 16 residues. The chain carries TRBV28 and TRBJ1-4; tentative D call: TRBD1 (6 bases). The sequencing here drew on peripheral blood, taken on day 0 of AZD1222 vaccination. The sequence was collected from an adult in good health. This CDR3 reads CASSPSLAGVGEKLFF. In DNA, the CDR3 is TGTGCCAGCAGTCCCTCTTTGGCAGGGGTGGGTGAAAAACTGTTTTTT.